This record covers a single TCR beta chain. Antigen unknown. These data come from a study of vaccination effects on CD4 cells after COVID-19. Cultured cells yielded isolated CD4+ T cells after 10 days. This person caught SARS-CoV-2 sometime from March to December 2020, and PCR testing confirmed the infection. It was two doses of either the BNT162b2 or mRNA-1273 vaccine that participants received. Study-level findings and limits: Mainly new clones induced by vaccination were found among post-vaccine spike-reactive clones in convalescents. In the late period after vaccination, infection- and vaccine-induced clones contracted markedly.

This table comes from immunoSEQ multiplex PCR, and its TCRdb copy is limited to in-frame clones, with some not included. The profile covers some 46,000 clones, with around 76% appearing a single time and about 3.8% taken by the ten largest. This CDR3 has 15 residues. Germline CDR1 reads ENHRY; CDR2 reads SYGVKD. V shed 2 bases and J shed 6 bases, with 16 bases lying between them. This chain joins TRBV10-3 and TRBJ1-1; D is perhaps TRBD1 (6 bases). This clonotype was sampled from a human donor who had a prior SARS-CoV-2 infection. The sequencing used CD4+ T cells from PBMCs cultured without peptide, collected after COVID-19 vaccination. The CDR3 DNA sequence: TGTGCCATCAGTGAGGTACAGGGCGCGTCGGCTGAAGCTTTCTTT. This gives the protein CAISEVQGASAEAFF.